These 21 T cell receptor beta chains share one sample of origin, sequenced in a study of T cells in localized non-small cell lung cancer. Here immunoSEQ multiplex PCR was the method, and the copy in TCRdb shows in-frame clones only, minus some. The sample includes fewer than 12,000 clones, approximately 48% of them seen just once. The sample consisted of lymph node tissue, taken before any cancer treatment. The receptor source for this set is a woman aged 40 to 75 with stage II squamous cell lung carcinoma.

The chain links TRBV19 to TRBJ1-1, with 7 positions matching TRBD1. The CDR3 has 14 residues. Germline CDR1 reads LNHDA; CDR2 reads SQIVND (reference sequence). Trimming at V came to 6 bases and at J to 3 bases, leaving 7 bases not matched to a gene. The CDR3 DNA reads TGTGCCAGTAGCAGGGGACAGCCCCACACTGAAGCTTTCTTT. Its protein is CASSRGQPHTEAFF.

The chain joins TRBV19 to TRBJ2-1; possibly TRBD1 for D (5 bases). Germline V gene data show CDR1 as LNHDA and CDR2 as SQIVND (reference sequence). CDR3 length: 14 residues. Trimming shortened V by 5 bases and J by 0 bases, and 8 bases separated the two germline ends. For the CDR3, the DNA is TGTGCCAGTAGTTATCAGGGCTCCTACAATGAGCAGTTCTTC. Translation: CASSYQGSYNEQFF.

The chain joins TRBV5-1 to TRBJ2-1, with D possibly being TRBD1 or TRBD2 (5 bases each). Trimming shortened V by 9 bases and J by 5 bases, and 18 bases separated the two germline ends. The CDR3 spans 14 residues. Germline CDR1 is SGHRS and CDR2 is YFSETQ. The CDR3 DNA reads TGCGCCACCAAAGGGACGCCAGGTAACAATGAGCAGTTCTTC. This gives the protein CATKGTPGNNEQFF.

In this sample, this clone turned up once. This chain connects TRBV19 to TRBJ1-1; D call uncertain. The V gene's germline CDR1 is LNHDA and CDR2 SQIVND (reference sequence). The CDR3 is 16 amino acids. The germline V and J ends were trimmed by 3 bases and 1 base, with 15 bases remaining between them. CDR3 nucleotides: TGTGCCAGTAGTATCCTCGGACGGGGTGGGAACACTGAAGCTTTCTTT. It is translated as CASSILGRGGNTEAFF.

This sequence joins TRBV6-8 and TRBJ1-1, with D possibly matching TRBD1 (6 bases). This CDR3 is 16 amino acids long. Germline V gene sequence: CDR1 MNHGY, CDR2 SAAAGT. Trimming stripped 6 bases from V and 1 base from J, with 18 bases between. CDR3 region: CASSLSPDRRNTEAFF. CDR3 DNA: TGTGCCAGCAGCCTATCACCAGACAGGAGGAACACTGAAGCTTTCTTT.

Only one count was recorded for this clone. This chain uses TRBV12-5 with TRBJ2-1; 9 nucleotides agree with TRBD1. Per germline, CDR1 LGHNT and CDR2 FRNRAP. The CDR3 spans 16 residues. J lost 10 bases, V lost 7 bases, and 17 bases had no gene match. The CDR3 here is CASAGFRGQGPSEQFF. In nucleotides, the CDR3 is TGTGCTAGTGCCGGATTCCGGGGACAGGGTCCCAGCGAGCAGTTCTTC.

The sample holds a few counts of this clone. This chain uses TRBV27 with TRBJ2-7; D is ambiguous. This CDR3 comprises 12 residues. From germline, CDR1 is MNHEY and CDR2 SMNVEV (reference sequence). Trimming took off 5 bases at V and 4 bases at J, with 9 bases between the two ends. The CDR3 reads CASSTSKYEQYF. The CDR3 DNA reads as TGTGCCAGCAGTACCTCAAAATACGAGCAGTACTTC.

This clone was detected only a few times. This sequence joins TRBV6-8 and TRBJ1-2, with D perhaps matching TRBD1 (5 bases). Per the germline V gene, CDR1 is MNHGY and CDR2 is SAAAGT. The CDR3 length is 13 residues. CDR3 sequence reads: CAAFGGADYGYTF. The DNA for the CDR3 is TGTGCTGCGTTCGGCGGGGCAGACTATGGCTACACCTTC.

This rearrangement joins TRBV6-1 to TRBJ1-2; TRBD1 matches at 7 bases. CDR1 and CDR2 (germline): MNHNS, SASEGT. CDR3 length equals 14 residues. J gave up 8 bases and V 0 bases, and 6 bases lay outside the gene matches. In DNA, the CDR3 is TGTGCCAGCAGTGAAGCGTGGGTACAGGGGGGCTACACCTTC. Translating it yields CASSEAWVQGGYTF.

This clone was seen a handful of times. This chain uses TRBV6-8 with TRBJ2-1; tentatively, D is TRBD1 or TRBD2 (5 bases each). V dropped 0 bases and J dropped 5 bases, with 11 bases sitting between them. This CDR3 has 15 amino acids. From germline, CDR1 is MNHGY and CDR2 SAAAGT. The chain's CDR3 is CASSYSRVGDNEQFF. The CDR3 bases are TGTGCCAGCAGTTACTCACGGGTGGGGGACAATGAGCAGTTCTTC.

V usage is TRBV30 and J usage is TRBJ2-7; a possible D gene is TRBD1 (6 bases). The V and J ends lost 1 base and 2 bases respectively, with 15 bases between them. CDR3 length: 15 residues. Germline CDR1 GTSNPN, CDR2 SVGIG (reference sequence). CDR3 nucleotides: TGTGCCTGGAGTGGGGCAGGGGCGGCCCCCTACGAGCAGTACTTC. Translating it yields CAWSGAGAAPYEQYF.

This clone was counted between two and nine times. This chain links TRBV11-3 with TRBJ2-2; D remains ambiguous. The CDR3 is 17 residues long. Germline CDR1 SGHNT, CDR2 YENEEA. V dropped 5 bases and J dropped 4 bases, with 20 bases sitting between them. CDR3 nucleotide sequence: TGTGCCAGCAGCCCTCAACCCCCGGACCGAGGCACCGGGGAGCTGTTTTTT. This translates into CASSPQPPDRGTGELFF.

A few counts support this clone. This sequence joins TRBV6-8 and TRBJ1-2; 8 nucleotides line up with TRBD1. V was clipped by 5 bases and J by 4 bases; unmatched bases: 9. CDR3 length: 15 residues. Germline V gene sequence: CDR1 MNHGY, CDR2 SAAAGT. CDR3 coding DNA: TGTGCCAGCAGTGATGGTCCGGGACAGGCCTATGGCTACACCTTC. It codes for CASSDGPGQAYGYTF.

The chain uses TRBV19 and TRBJ2-5, with 10 bases lining up with TRBD2. Germline CDR1 is LNHDA and CDR2 is SQIVND (reference sequence). Unmatched junction bases numbered 8, after V lost 2 bases and J lost 5 bases. The CDR3 has 16 residues. In DNA, the CDR3 is TGTGCCAGTAGTATAATGGGAGCGGGGGGGCCGGAGACCCAGTACTTC. It is translated as CASSIMGAGGPETQYF.

The CDR3 protein is CASTSMWNSGGANEQFF. CDR3 bases: TGTGCCAGTACAAGCATGTGGAATAGCGGAGGGGCTAATGAGCAGTTCTTC. This chain uses TRBV19 with TRBJ2-1; D may be TRBD2 (6 bases). The CDR3 sequence is 17 residues long. V dropped 7 bases and J dropped 7 bases, with 26 bases sitting between them. Germline V gene lookup returns CDR1 LNHDA and CDR2 SQIVND (reference sequence).

This sequence joins TRBV11-3 and TRBJ1-1; no clear D gene. Trimming shortened V by 2 bases and J by 2 bases, and 9 bases separated the two germline ends. Germline V CDR1 and CDR2: SGHNT, YENEEA. The CDR3 has 14 residues. The CDR3 nucleotides are TGTGCCAGCAGCTTACGAGAGGGTAACACTGAAGCTTTCTTT. As protein: CASSLREGNTEAFF. Together with reference TRBV11-3 and TRBJ1-1, the CDR3 gives the full variable domain: EAGVVQSPRYKIIEKKQPVAFWCNPISGHNTLYWYLQNLGQGPELLIRYENEEAVDDSQLPKDRFSAERLKGVDSTLKIQPAELGDSAVYLCASSLREGNTEAFFGQGTRLTVV.

The chain combines TRBV6-8 with TRBJ1-1; D is possibly TRBD1 (5 bases). CDR3 length: 15 amino acids. Trimming left V 7 bases short and J 5 bases short, with 20 bases between. Germline CDR1 reads MNHGY; CDR2 reads SAAAGT. In DNA, the CDR3 is TGTGCCAGCATCCTCCTTAAGGGACCGGGGACTGAAGCTTTCTTT. Translating it yields CASILLKGPGTEAFF.

This sequence joins TRBV19 and TRBJ2-2; 7 nucleotides align to TRBD2. CDR1 is LNHDA, CDR2 SQIVND, per germline (reference sequence). The CDR3 loop spans 15 amino acids. Trimming at V came to 6 bases and at J to 3 bases, leaving 7 bases not matched to a gene. CDR3 protein: CASSPRRGYTGELFF. The CDR3 DNA reads as TGTGCCAGTAGCCCCCGGCGGGGGTACACCGGGGAGCTGTTTTTT.

The gene calls are TRBV18 and TRBJ2-7; 13 positions match TRBD2. Trimming at V came to 6 bases and at J to 5 bases, leaving 10 bases not matched to a gene. Germline CDR1 is KGHSH and CDR2 is LQKENI. This CDR3 contains 16 residues. The CDR3 is CASSHRTSGSLNEQYF. CDR3 DNA sequence: TGTGCCAGCTCCCATAGGACTAGCGGGAGCCTCAACGAGCAGTACTTC.

The chain uses TRBV19 and TRBJ1-2; D remains unclear. CDR3 size: 13 residues. Per the germline V gene, CDR1 is LNHDA and CDR2 is SQIVND (reference sequence). V was clipped by 3 bases and J by 4 bases, with 9 bases between them. CDR3 DNA sequence: TGTGCCAGTAGTATCGCGGGGTCCTATGGCTACACCTTC. Translating it yields CASSIAGSYGYTF.

V is TRBV18 and J is TRBJ1-2, with TRBD1 matching over 8 bases. The CDR3 sequence is 18 residues long. In germline, CDR1 is KGHSH, CDR2 LQKENI. Trimming cost V 2 bases and J 0 bases; bases outside gene matches: 11. Here the CDR3 reads CASSPRQGSEGSNYGYTF. The CDR3 DNA sequence: TGTGCCAGCTCACCAAGACAGGGGTCAGAGGGGTCTAACTATGGCTACACCTTC. The full variable domain, its missing parts supplied by reference TRBV18 and TRBJ1-2, is NAGVMQNPRHLVRRRGQEARLRCSPMKGHSHVYWYRQLPEEGLKFMVYLQKENIIDESGMPKERFSAEFPKEGPSILRIQQVVRGDSAAYFCASSPRQGSEGSNYGYTFGSGTRLTVV.